The TCR beta chain under discussion was sequenced for a study of cytomegalovirus exposure and HLA in healthy donors. Findings and caveats of the study: In an earlier analysis, about 90% or about 30%: the productive usage of most TCR beta V segments.

PCR was performed using 60 Vbeta and 13 Jbeta primers. TCRdb keeps only in-frame clones here, not all; method: immunoSEQ multiplex PCR. The data show 120,000 or so clones, with approximately 83% seen just once and around 1.9% held by the top ten. A word on this clone: What it binds is not known.

In germline, CDR1 is SGHAT, CDR2 FQNNGV. The CDR3 contains 13 residues. The ends were cut back, 5 bases at V and 1 base at J, with 8 bases in the middle. This chain joins TRBV11-2 and TRBJ1-1, with TRBD1 as a possible D gene (6 bases). Sequencing input: PBMCs. This receptor was identified in a man between 35 and 55 years old in good health and CMV-seronegative. CDR3 in DNA: TGTGCCAGCAGCACAGGGTCGAACACTGAAGCTTTCTTT. Translating it yields CASSTGSNTEAFF.